Below are 18 T cell receptor beta chains sequenced from a single sample in a study of yellow fever vaccine responses in identical twins. TCRdb processed the RT-PCR reads anew with MiXCR; each CDR3 protein has one entry. The sample carries 20,000 or so distinct CDR3 sequences, roughly 70% recorded once. The sequencing here drew on T cells from blood (PBMCs), unsorted or a sorted subset (not recorded which), taken before or after yellow fever vaccination (not recorded which). These receptor sequences come from a woman aged 18-29 years who received the yellow fever vaccine.

This rearrangement joins TRBV5-1 to TRBJ2-7; 9 bases map to TRBD1. The CDR3 is made up of 14 amino acids. Germline V lookup: CDR1 SGHRS, CDR2 YFSETQ. With 3 bases clipped from V and 2 bases from J, the junction kept 3 bases outside the gene matches. In DNA, the CDR3 is TGCGCCAGCAGCTCCCGGACAGGGGCCTACGAGCAGTACTTC. This codes for CASSSRTGAYEQYF.

In its sample, this clonotype was seen a few times. In nucleotides, the CDR3 is TGTGCTAGTGGTACCTGGACCGAGAACAATGAGCAGTTCTTC. This sequence encodes CASGTWTENNEQFF. The chain has TRBV12-5 and TRBJ2-1; D not certain. This CDR3 has 14 residues. CDR1 and CDR2 from the germline V gene are LGHNT and FRNRAP. V was cut by 5 bases and J by 5 bases, with 13 bases left in between.

This clonotype was seen a single time. J is TRBJ2-5 and V is TRBV7-9; the D is unclear. Germline V lookup: CDR1 SEHNR, CDR2 FQNEAQ (reference sequence). There are 14 residues in the CDR3. Deletions cut 1 base from V and 2 bases from J, with 8 bases between. CDR3 in DNA: TGTGCCAGCAGCTTAGACAGTAGGCAAGAGACCCAGTACTTC. It translates to CASSLDSRQETQYF.

This clonotype occurred once. The chain uses TRBV29-1 and TRBJ2-3, with D possibly matching TRBD1 (5 bases). Trimming stripped 3 bases from V and 6 bases from J, with 13 bases between. CDR1 and CDR2 from the germline V gene are SQVTM and ANQGSEA. The CDR3 totals 13 residues. CDR3 DNA: TGCAGCGTTGAGGGTGAAGGGGCGGATACGCAGTATTTT. Protein sequence: CSVEGEGADTQYF.

This clonotype was seen a few times. The genes are TRBV13 and TRBJ2-2; D call uncertain. Germline CDR1 and CDR2: PRHDT and FYEKMQ (reference sequence). The V end was cut by 7 bases, the J end by 2 bases, with 11 bases between. This CDR3 region has 14 residues. CDR3 coding DNA: TGTGCCAGCACTTGGACCAGAAACACCGGGGAGCTGTTTTTT. This sequence encodes CASTWTRNTGELFF.

V usage is TRBV6-1 and J usage is TRBJ2-2; possible D gene TRBD1, 6 bases. V lost 5 bases to trimming and J lost 4 bases, with 11 bases between them. This CDR3 is 14 amino acids long. CDR1 and CDR2 (germline): MNHNS, SASEGT. Here the CDR3 reads CASSQGQPTGELFF. The CDR3 region has the DNA TGTGCCAGCAGTCAGGGACAACCCACCGGGGAGCTGTTTTTT.

The chain carries TRBV29-1 and TRBJ2-7; either TRBD1 or TRBD2 may fit D (6 bases each). Trimming left V 3 bases short and J 2 bases short, with 8 bases between. From germline, CDR1 is SQVTM and CDR2 ANQGSEA. This CDR3 is 12 amino acids long. Here the CDR3 reads CSVDGGPYEQYF. CDR3 DNA sequence: TGCAGCGTTGATGGGGGGCCCTACGAGCAGTACTTC.

The genes are TRBV11-2 and TRBJ2-2; the D is unclear. V dropped 7 bases and J dropped 3 bases, with 6 bases sitting between them. The CDR3 has 12 amino acids. CDR1 SGHAT and CDR2 FQNNGV come from the germline V gene. This CDR3 reads CASTTHTGELFF. As DNA, the CDR3 is TGTGCCAGCACGACACACACCGGGGAGCTGTTTTTT. Complete variable domain (other parts from reference TRBV11-2 and TRBJ2-2): EAGVAQSPRYKIIEKRQSVAFWCNPISGHATLYWYQQILGQGPKLLIQFQNNGVVDDSQLPKDRFSAERLKGVDSTLKIQPAKLEDSAVYLCASTTHTGELFFGEGSRLTVL.

This sequence joins TRBV29-1 and TRBJ1-2; D is uncertain. This CDR3 is 11 amino acids long. The V gene lost 0 bases and the J gene lost 2 bases, with 1 base spanning the gap. Germline CDR1 is SQVTM and CDR2 is ANQGSEA. CDR3 nucleotides: TGCAGCGTTGAAGAAAACTATGGCTACACCTTC. The encoded protein is CSVEENYGYTF.

The chain has TRBV13 and TRBJ2-7, with D possibly matching TRBD1 (5 bases). CDR1 is PRHDT, CDR2 FYEKMQ, per germline (reference sequence). Between the trimmed V and J ends, which lost 0 bases and 2 bases, there was a span of 11 bases. The CDR3 runs 15 residues. CDR3: CASSLGGAAAYEQYV. Here the CDR3 DNA reads TGTGCCAGCAGCTTAGGTGGGGCCGCAGCCTACGAGCAGTACGTC.

The rearrangement links TRBV12-3 or TRBV12-4 to TRBJ2-1; D might be TRBD1 (5 bases). The CDR3 runs to 15 residues. The germline V and J ends were trimmed by 2 bases and 6 bases, with 14 bases remaining between them. The DNA for the CDR3 is TGTGCCAGCAGTTTAAATTTACAGGTACTCAATGAGCAGTTCTTC. It specifies CASSLNLQVLNEQFF.

The chain joins TRBV18 to TRBJ1-1; the D is unclear. The CDR3 extends over 17 amino acids. V was pared by 2 bases and J by 0 bases, with 16 bases between. Per germline, CDR1 KGHSH and CDR2 LQKENI. The CDR3 here is CASSPGLLRTMNTEAFF. The CDR3 coding sequence is TGTGCCAGCTCACCAGGGCTTTTAAGAACCATGAACACTGAAGCTTTCTTT.

V usage is TRBV7-6 and J usage is TRBJ2-4; no definite D call. Germline-derived CDR1 and CDR2 are SGHVS and FNYEAQ. The CDR3 consists of 14 residues. Trimming stripped 1 base from V and 8 bases from J, with 12 bases between. The CDR3: CASSLDVLPDIQYF. In DNA form, the CDR3 reads TGTGCCAGCAGCTTAGATGTCCTTCCGGACATTCAGTACTTC.

CDR3 sequence reads: CASSGQAPEAFF. The DNA for the CDR3 is TGTGCCAGCAGTGGGCAGGCCCCTGAAGCTTTCTTT. The chain has TRBV2 and TRBJ1-1; no reliable D call. The ends were cut back, 4 bases at V and 6 bases at J, with 9 bases in the middle. Per the germline V gene, CDR1 is SNHLY and CDR2 is FYNNEI. The length of the CDR3 is 12 residues.

The chain has TRBV18 and TRBJ2-3; TRBD2 matches at 14 bases. The J segment lost 8 bases and the V segment lost 5 bases, leaving 9 bases of the junction unmatched. Germline CDR1 is KGHSH and CDR2 is LQKENI. The CDR3 is made up of 16 amino acids. CDR3 sequence (DNA): TGTGCCAGCTCAACCGGACTAGCGGGGGGCGTAGGTACGCAGTATTTT. Encoded protein: CASSTGLAGGVGTQYF.

The genes are TRBV7-3 and TRBJ1-4; 7 bases map to TRBD1. Trimming cost V 1 base and J 3 bases; bases outside gene matches: 2. Germline assignment: CDR1 SGHTA and CDR2 FQGTGA. This CDR3 comprises 15 residues. The CDR3, as DNA: TGTGCCAGCAGCTTAATGGGACAGCCTAATGAAAAACTGTTTTTT. It specifies CASSLMGQPNEKLFF. Looking up the rest from reference TRBV7-3 and TRBJ1-4 gives the full variable domain: GAGVSQTPSNKVTEKGKYVELRCDPISGHTALYWYRQSLGQGPEFLIYFQGTGAADDSGLPNDRFFAVRPEGSVSTLKIQRTERGDSAVYLCASSLMGQPNEKLFFGSGTQLSVL.

The chain employs TRBV4-2 and TRBJ2-3; tentative D call: TRBD2 (5 bases). The CDR3 loop spans 15 amino acids. CDR1 and CDR2 from the germline V gene are LGHNA and YNFKEQ. The ends were cut back, 0 bases at V and 5 bases at J, with 12 bases in the middle. The CDR3 sequence is CASSQERAGRDTQYF. CDR3 in DNA: TGTGCCAGCAGCCAAGAGAGGGCAGGTAGAGATACGCAGTATTTT.

This chain joins TRBV7-6 and TRBJ1-6; D gene unclear. The CDR3 loop spans 14 amino acids. Germline lookup yields CDR1 SGHVS and CDR2 FNYEAQ. The V end was cut by 0 bases, the J end by 6 bases, with 6 bases between. CDR3 nucleotides: TGTGCCAGCAGCTTAGCGGGAGGTAATTCACCCCTCCACTTT. Encoded protein: CASSLAGGNSPLHF.